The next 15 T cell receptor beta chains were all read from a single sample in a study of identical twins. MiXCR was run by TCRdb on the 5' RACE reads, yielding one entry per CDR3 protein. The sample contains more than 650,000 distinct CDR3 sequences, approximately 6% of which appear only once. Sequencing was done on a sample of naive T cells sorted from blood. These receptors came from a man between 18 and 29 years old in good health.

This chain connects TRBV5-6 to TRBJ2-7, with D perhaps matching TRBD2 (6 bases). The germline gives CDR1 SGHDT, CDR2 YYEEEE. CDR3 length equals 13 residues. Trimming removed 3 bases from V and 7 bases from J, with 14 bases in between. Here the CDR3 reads CASSSTGVGEQYV. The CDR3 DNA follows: TGTGCCAGCAGCTCAACGGGAGTCGGGGAGCAGTACGTC.

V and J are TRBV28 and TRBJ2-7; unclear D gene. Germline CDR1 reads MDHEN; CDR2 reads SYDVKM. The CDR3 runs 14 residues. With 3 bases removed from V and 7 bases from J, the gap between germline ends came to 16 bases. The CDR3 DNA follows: TGTGCCAGCAGTTTTTTAATTCGTAGGTGGGAGCAGTACTTC. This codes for CASSFLIRRWEQYF.

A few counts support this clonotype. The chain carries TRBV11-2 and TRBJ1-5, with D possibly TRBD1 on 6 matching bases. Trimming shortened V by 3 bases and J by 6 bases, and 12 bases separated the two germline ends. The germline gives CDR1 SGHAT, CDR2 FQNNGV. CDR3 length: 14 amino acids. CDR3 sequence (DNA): TGTGCCAGCAGCTTCAATTCAGGGGCTCAGCCCCAGCATTTT. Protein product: CASSFNSGAQPQHF.

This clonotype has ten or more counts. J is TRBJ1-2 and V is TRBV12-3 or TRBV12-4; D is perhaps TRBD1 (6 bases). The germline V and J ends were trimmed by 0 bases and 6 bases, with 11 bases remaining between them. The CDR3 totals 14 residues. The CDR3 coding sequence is TGTGCCAGCAGTTTAGCGTGGACAGCGAATGGCTACACCTTC. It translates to CASSLAWTANGYTF.

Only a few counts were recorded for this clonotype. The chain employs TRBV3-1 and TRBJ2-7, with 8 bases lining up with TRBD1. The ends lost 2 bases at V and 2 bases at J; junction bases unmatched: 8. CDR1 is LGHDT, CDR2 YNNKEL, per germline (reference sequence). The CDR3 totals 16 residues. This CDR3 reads CASSQRGDRLTYEQYF. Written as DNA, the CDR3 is TGTGCCAGCAGCCAAAGGGGGGACAGGCTAACCTACGAGCAGTACTTC.

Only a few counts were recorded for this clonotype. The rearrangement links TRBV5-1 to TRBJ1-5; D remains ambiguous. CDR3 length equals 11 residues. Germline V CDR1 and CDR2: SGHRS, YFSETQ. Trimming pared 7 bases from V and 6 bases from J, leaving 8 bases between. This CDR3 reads CASPTLQPQHF. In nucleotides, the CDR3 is TGCGCCAGCCCGACCCTTCAGCCCCAGCATTTT.

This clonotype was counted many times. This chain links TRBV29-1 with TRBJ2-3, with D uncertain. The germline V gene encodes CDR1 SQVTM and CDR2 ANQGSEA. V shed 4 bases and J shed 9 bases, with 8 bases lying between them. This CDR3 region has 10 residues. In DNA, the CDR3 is TGCAGCGTTGTGATGAGGACGCAGTATTTT. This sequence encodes CSVVMRTQYF.

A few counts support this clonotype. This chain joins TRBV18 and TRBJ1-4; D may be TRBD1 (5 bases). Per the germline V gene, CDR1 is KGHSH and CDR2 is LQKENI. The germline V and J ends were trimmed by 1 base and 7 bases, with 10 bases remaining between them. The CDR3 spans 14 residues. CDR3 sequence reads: CASSPRDGSEKLFF. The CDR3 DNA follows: TGTGCCAGCTCACCACGGGACGGGTCTGAAAAACTGTTTTTT.

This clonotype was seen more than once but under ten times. The CDR3 nucleotides are TGTGCCAGCAGTGTCTCCAGGGCTGGCACTGAAGCTTTCTTT. This encodes CASSVSRAGTEAFF. The chain employs TRBV2 and TRBJ1-1; possibly TRBD1 for D (5 bases). The germline CDR1 and CDR2 sequences are SNHLY and FYNNEI. The CDR3 covers 14 residues. Trimming took off 4 bases at V and 4 bases at J, with 13 bases between the two ends. The whole variable domain, remainder taken from reference TRBV2 and TRBJ1-1, is EPEVTQTPSHQVTQMGQEVILRCVPISNHLYFYWYRQILGQKVEFLVSFYNNEISEKSEIFDDQFSVERPDGSNFTLKIRSTKLEDSAMYFCASSVSRAGTEAFFGQGTRLTVV.

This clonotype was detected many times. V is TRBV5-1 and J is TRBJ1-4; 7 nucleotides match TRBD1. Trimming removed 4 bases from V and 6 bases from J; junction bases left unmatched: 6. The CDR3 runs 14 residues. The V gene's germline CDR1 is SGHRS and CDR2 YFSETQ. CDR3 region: CASSGGTDYEKLFF. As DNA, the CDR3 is TGCGCCAGCAGCGGAGGGACAGATTATGAAAAACTGTTTTTT.

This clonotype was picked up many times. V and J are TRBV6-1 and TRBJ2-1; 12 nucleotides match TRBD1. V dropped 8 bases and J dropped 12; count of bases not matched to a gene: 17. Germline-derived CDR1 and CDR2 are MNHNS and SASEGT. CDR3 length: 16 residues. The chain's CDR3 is CASGMSGTGGSRGQFF. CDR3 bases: TGTGCCAGCGGCATGTCCGGGACAGGGGGCTCTAGAGGGCAGTTCTTC.

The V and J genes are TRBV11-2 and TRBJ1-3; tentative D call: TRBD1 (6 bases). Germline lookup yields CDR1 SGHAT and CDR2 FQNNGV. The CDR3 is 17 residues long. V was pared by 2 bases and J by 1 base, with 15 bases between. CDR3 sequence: CASSLSARGQSGNTIYF. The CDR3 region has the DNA TGTGCCAGCAGCTTATCGGCCCGGGGACAATCTGGAAACACCATATATTTT.

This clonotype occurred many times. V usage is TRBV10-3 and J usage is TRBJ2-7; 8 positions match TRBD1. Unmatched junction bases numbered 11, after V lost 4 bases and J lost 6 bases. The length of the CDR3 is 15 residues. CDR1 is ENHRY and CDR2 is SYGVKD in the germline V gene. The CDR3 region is CAISAGQAKGAEQYV. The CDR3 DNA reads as TGTGCCATCAGTGCGGGACAGGCGAAGGGGGCCGAGCAGTACGTC.

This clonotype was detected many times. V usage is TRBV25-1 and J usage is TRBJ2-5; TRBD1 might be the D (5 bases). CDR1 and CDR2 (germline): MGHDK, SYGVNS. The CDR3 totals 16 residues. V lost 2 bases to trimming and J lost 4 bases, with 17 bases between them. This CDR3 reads CASSELWSSGSETQYF. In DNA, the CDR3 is TGTGCCAGCAGTGAACTGTGGAGCTCAGGGTCAGAGACCCAGTACTTC.

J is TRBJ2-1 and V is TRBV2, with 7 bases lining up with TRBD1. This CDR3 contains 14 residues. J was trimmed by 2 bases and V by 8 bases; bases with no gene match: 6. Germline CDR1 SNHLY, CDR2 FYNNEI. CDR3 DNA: TGTGCCAGCCGGGACAGCTCGCCCTACAATGAGCAGTTCTTC. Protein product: CASRDSSPYNEQFF.